The 17 T cell receptor beta chains listed next were all sequenced from one sample in a study of T-cell reconstitution after alpha-beta-depleted transplantation in children. Unique molecular identifiers tagged the TCRbeta library. A single record per CDR3 protein comes from TCRdb applying MiXCR to the PCR reads. Among under 750,000 distinct CDR3 sequences listed, around 23% were seen once. The specimen comprised PBMCs, mostly from graft donor cells, sampled 360 days after TCRalphabeta/CD19-depleted stem cell transplant. These receptors were obtained from a boy younger than two who had a stem cell transplant for acute myeloid leukemia, so the T cells may come from the graft donor.

The CDR3 DNA reads TGTGCCAGCAGCGTGCGTGGGGGGGACCCCGCTGAAGCTTTCTTT. It codes for CASSVRGGDPAEAFF. The rearrangement joins TRBV9 to TRBJ1-1; perhaps TRBD1 as D (5 bases). This CDR3 comprises 15 residues. Germline CDR1 is SGDLS and CDR2 is YYNGEE. V lost 2 bases to trimming and J lost 6 bases, with 17 bases between them.

The chain has TRBV6-5 and TRBJ2-2; 7 bases line up with TRBD2. This CDR3 is 15 amino acids long. Germline values: CDR1 MNHEY, CDR2 SVGAGI. After removal of 2 bases from V and 4 bases from J, the junction contained 4 bases not matched to a gene. The DNA for the CDR3 is TGTGCCAGCAGTTACGGGGCGGGGGTCACCGGGGAGCTGTTTTTT. Amino acid sequence: CASSYGAGVTGELFF.

This clonotype turned up a few times. A read error may produce the germline difference seen at one junction end. The chain recombines TRBV12-3 or TRBV12-4 with TRBJ2-3; no firm D call. This CDR3 is built from 13 residues. As DNA, the CDR3 is TGTGCCAGCAGTTTAGCGCTACGGGCCGAGACGTGTTTT. This codes for CASSLALRAETCF.

The V call is TRBV6-5, the J call TRBJ1-6; D is possibly TRBD1 (6 bases). There are 16 residues in the CDR3. Germline V gene sequence: CDR1 MNHEY, CDR2 SVGAGI. Trimming shortened V by 0 bases and J by 9 bases, and 15 bases separated the two germline ends. The CDR3 is CASSYSTGAKASPLHF. The CDR3 region has the DNA TGTGCCAGCAGTTACTCGACGGGGGCCAAGGCTTCACCCCTCCACTTT.

The CDR3 loop is CASSELGGTGPFF. As DNA, the CDR3 is TGTGCCAGCAGTGAACTTGGAGGGACAGGGCCGTTCTTC. J is TRBJ2-1 and V is TRBV2; 9 bases fit TRBD1. J lost 15 bases, V lost 2 bases, and 8 bases had no gene match. The CDR3 runs 13 residues. In germline, CDR1 is SNHLY, CDR2 FYNNEI.

This clonotype has a count of ten or more. This chain links TRBV20-1 with TRBJ2-1, with D tentatively TRBD1 (6 bases). The CDR3 totals 17 residues. The germline V gene has CDR1 DFQATT and CDR2 SNEGSKA (reference sequence). Trimming shortened V by 0 bases and J by 1 base, and 16 bases separated the two germline ends. The CDR3 DNA is TGCAGTGCTAGAGACCTTACAGGGAGAGGGTCCTACAATGAGCAGTTCTTC. Protein sequence: CSARDLTGRGSYNEQFF.

V is TRBV15 and J is TRBJ2-1, with 12 positions matching TRBD2. The CDR3 has 16 residues. J was trimmed by 4 bases and V by 2 bases; bases with no gene match: 3. Germline V lookup: CDR1 LNHNV, CDR2 YYDKDF (reference sequence). CDR3 region: CATSRNLAGGYNEQFF. CDR3 in DNA: TGTGCCACCAGCAGAAACCTAGCGGGGGGGTACAATGAGCAGTTCTTC.

A few counts support this clonotype. The J gene is TRBJ2-1, the V gene TRBV7-2; TRBD1 might be the D (6 bases). CDR1 and CDR2 (germline): SGHTA, FQGNSA. CDR3 length: 15 residues. Trimming removed 4 bases from V and 6 bases from J, with 16 bases in between. The chain's CDR3 is CASSSRTEGFNEQFF. CDR3 bases: TGTGCCAGCAGCTCAAGGACAGAAGGATTCAATGAGCAGTTCTTC. The full variable domain, in which reference TRBV7-2 and TRBJ2-1 provide the parts outside the CDR3, is GAGVSQSPSNKVTEKGKDVELRCDPISGHTALYWYRQSLGQGLEFLIYFQGNSAPDKSGLPSDRFSAERTGGSVSTLTIQRTQQEDSAVYLCASSSRTEGFNEQFFGPGTRLTVL.

The chain has TRBV20-1 and TRBJ2-7; either TRBD1 or TRBD2 may supply D (6 bases each). Trimming left V 0 bases short and J 0 bases short, with 15 bases between. This CDR3 comprises 16 residues. In germline, CDR1 is DFQATT, CDR2 SNEGSKA (reference sequence). The CDR3 region has the DNA TGCAGTGCTAGAGATAGGGGGGCTGCCGTCTCCTACGAGCAGTACTTC. Amino acid sequence: CSARDRGAAVSYEQYF.

The rearrangement links TRBV4-1 to TRBJ2-7; 8 bases agree with TRBD1. CDR1 and CDR2 from the germline V gene are MGHRA and YSYEKL. The CDR3 has 18 amino acids. V trimming: 1 base; J trimming: 0 bases; junction bases outside the gene matches: 11. The CDR3 is CASSQGLGQGMISYEQYV. The CDR3 DNA follows: TGCGCCAGCAGCCAAGGCTTAGGACAGGGAATGATCTCCTACGAGCAGTACGTC.

This clonotype was detected ten times or more. This chain connects TRBV5-5 to TRBJ2-3, with 7 bases matching TRBD2. The CDR3 sequence is 16 residues long. CDR1 SGHKS and CDR2 YYEKEE come from the germline V gene (reference sequence). V was pared by 0 bases and J by 3 bases, with 7 bases of the junction left unmatched. The CDR3 protein is CASSLALGLGTDTQYF. The CDR3 bases are TGTGCCAGCAGCTTGGCTCTCGGACTAGGTACAGATACGCAGTATTTT.

This clonotype appeared many times. V is TRBV6-5 and J is TRBJ2-1; maybe TRBD1 (6 bases). Per germline, CDR1 MNHEY and CDR2 SVGAGI. The CDR3 spans 17 residues. V was clipped by 0 bases and J by 4 bases, with 16 bases between them. The CDR3 region has the DNA TGTGCCAGCAGTTACTCGACCCAGACGACAGGTTACAATGAGCAGTTCTTC. Residues: CASSYSTQTTGYNEQFF.

On this clonotype: Germline and junction disagree at one end, which may indicate a read error. This chain links TRBV20-1 with TRBJ2-3; 10 positions agree with TRBD2. Germline CDR1 DFQATT, CDR2 SNEGSKA (reference sequence). The length of the CDR3 is 17 residues. The CDR3 DNA follows: TGCTGTGCTCACTCTACCACTAGCGGGGAAAGCACAGATACGCAGTATTTT. It encodes CCAHSTTSGESTDTQYF.

The V gene is TRBV11-3, the J gene TRBJ2-5; TRBD1 might be the D (6 bases). This CDR3 has 13 amino acids. Germline V CDR1 and CDR2: SGHNT, YENEEA. Trimming removed 6 bases at V and 3 bases at J, with 11 bases between. This CDR3 reads CASRPEGEETQYF. The CDR3 DNA follows: TGTGCCAGCAGGCCTGAGGGGGAAGAGACCCAGTACTTC. The variable domain in full, with the rest retrieved from reference TRBV11-3 and TRBJ2-5, is EAGVVQSPRYKIIEKKQPVAFWCNPISGHNTLYWYLQNLGQGPELLIRYENEEAVDDSQLPKDRFSAERLKGVDSTLKIQPAELGDSAVYLCASRPEGEETQYFGPGTRLLVL.

This clonotype has at least ten counts. The V gene is TRBV11-2, the J gene TRBJ1-1; TRBD1 is a possible D gene (5 bases). The CDR3 is made up of 14 amino acids. The ends were cut back, 4 bases at V and 1 base at J, with 10 bases in the middle. Germline-derived CDR1 and CDR2 are SGHAT and FQNNGV. CDR3: CASSSRQRNTEAFF. The CDR3 bases are TGTGCCAGCAGCTCCCGACAGAGGAACACTGAAGCTTTCTTT. Supplemented by reference TRBV11-2 and TRBJ1-1, the full variable domain reads EAGVAQSPRYKIIEKRQSVAFWCNPISGHATLYWYQQILGQGPKLLIQFQNNGVVDDSQLPKDRFSAERLKGVDSTLKIQPAKLEDSAVYLCASSSRQRNTEAFFGQGTRLTVV.

The sample holds many counts of this clonotype. V is TRBV7-2 and J is TRBJ1-2; D is unresolved. There are 14 residues in the CDR3. The V end was cut by 4 bases, the J end by 6 bases, with 15 bases between. Per the germline V gene, CDR1 is SGHTA and CDR2 is FQGNSA. The CDR3 reads CASSYRPLWDGYTF. The DNA for the CDR3 is TGTGCCAGCAGCTACAGACCACTCTGGGATGGCTACACCTTC.

V usage is TRBV7-9 and J usage is TRBJ2-2, with D possibly being TRBD1 (5 bases). V lost 0 bases and J lost 2, with 7 bases in between. Germline CDR1 SEHNR, CDR2 FQNEAQ (reference sequence). CDR3 size: 15 residues. CDR3 DNA sequence: TGTGCCAGCAGCTTAGCGGACACCAACACCGGGGAGCTGTTTTTT. It translates to CASSLADTNTGELFF.